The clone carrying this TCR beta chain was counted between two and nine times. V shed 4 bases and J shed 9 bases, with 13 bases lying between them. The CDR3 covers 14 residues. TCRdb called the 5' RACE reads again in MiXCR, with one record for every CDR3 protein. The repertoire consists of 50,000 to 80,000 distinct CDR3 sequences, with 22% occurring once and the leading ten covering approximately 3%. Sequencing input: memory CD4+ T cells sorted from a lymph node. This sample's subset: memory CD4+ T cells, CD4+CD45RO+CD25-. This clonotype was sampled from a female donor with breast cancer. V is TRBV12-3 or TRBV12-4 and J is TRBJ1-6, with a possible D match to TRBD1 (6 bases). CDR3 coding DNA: TGTGCCAGCAGTTCACAGGGTGGAAGTTCACCCCTCCACTTT. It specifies CASSSQGGSSPLHF.